Presented here are 9 T cell receptor beta chains from one specimen sequenced in a study of T-cell reconstitution after alpha-beta-depleted transplantation in children. It was with unique molecular identifiers that the TCRbeta library was prepared. TCRdb analysed the PCR reads with MiXCR anew, one entry per CDR3 protein. The data show fewer than 550,000 distinct CDR3 sequences, approximately 10% seen once. This material consisted of PBMCs from the stem cell graft donor, taken from the stem cell graft. These receptors originate from a human donor who donated a stem cell graft to a child with acute myeloid leukemia.

The sample holds many counts of this clonotype. The V call is TRBV29-1, the J call TRBJ2-1, with 13 positions matching TRBD2. The V gene end was trimmed by 5 bases and the J gene end by 7 bases; junction bases not matched to a gene: 2. Germline V lookup: CDR1 SQVTM, CDR2 ANQGSEA. The CDR3 has 13 residues. The DNA of the CDR3 is TGCAGCGTTACTAGCGGGGGGGAGAATGAGCAGTTCTTC. Translation gives CSVTSGGENEQFF.

This clonotype was recorded many times. The chain is built from TRBV6-5 and TRBJ2-4; D is perhaps TRBD2 (5 bases). Germline CDR1 is MNHEY and CDR2 is SVGAGI. The CDR3 length is 15 residues. The V end was cut by 4 bases, the J end by 0 bases, with 10 bases between. CDR3 sequence reads: CASSSPGGAKNIQYF. CDR3 bases: TGTGCCAGCAGTTCACCCGGAGGAGCCAAAAACATTCAGTACTTC.

CDR3 sequence reads: CASSSTVTYGYTF. The CDR3 DNA is TGTGCCAGCAGCTCGACAGTCACCTATGGCTACACCTTC. The chain is built from TRBV7-2 and TRBJ1-2; D may be TRBD1 (5 bases). The V gene lost 4 bases and the J gene lost 4 bases, with 10 bases spanning the gap. Germline CDR1 and CDR2: SGHTA and FQGNSA. The CDR3 totals 13 residues.

This clonotype has more than one count but fewer than ten. This chain's CDR3 is CASSLMTENTEAFF. The CDR3 DNA is TGTGCCAGCAGCTTGATGACGGAGAACACTGAAGCTTTCTTT. The V gene is TRBV7-6, the J gene TRBJ1-1; D is ambiguous. Germline assignment: CDR1 SGHVS and CDR2 FNYEAQ. This CDR3 is built from 14 residues. Trimming cost V 3 bases and J 1 base, with 9 bases left between them.

This clonotype has more than one count but fewer than ten. The chain links TRBV3-1 to TRBJ2-3, with D unresolved. CDR1 and CDR2 (germline): LGHDT, YNNKEL (reference sequence). Between the trimmed V and J ends, which lost 1 base and 2 bases, there was a span of 7 bases. The CDR3 length is 14 residues. The CDR3 region has the DNA TGTGCCAGCAGCCAAGTAGGGCTCACAGATACGCAGTATTTT. This encodes CASSQVGLTDTQYF.

With respect to this clonotype: An end of the junction does not agree with germline; a read error may underlie this. This chain connects TRBV6-4 to TRBJ2-1; TRBD2 agrees at 13 bases. Germline assignment: CDR1 MRHNA and CDR2 SNTAGT. The CDR3 covers 12 residues. The CDR3 loop reads CASRRLAGGRSF. CDR3 bases: TGTGCCAGCAGAAGACTAGCGGGAGGTCGTTCCTTC.

This clonotype was detected only a few times. The V call is TRBV5-6, the J call TRBJ2-3, with unresolved D. The CDR3 length is 16 residues. Trimming cost V 3 bases and J 2 bases, with 16 bases left between them. Germline CDR1 and CDR2: SGHDT and YYEEEE. This CDR3 is CASSSRPITTTDTQYF. Here the CDR3 DNA reads TGTGCCAGCAGCTCCCGACCGATAACGACCACAGATACGCAGTATTTT.

This clonotype has just a few counts. This chain connects TRBV5-1 to TRBJ2-6; D not resolved. CDR1 and CDR2 from the germline V gene are SGHRS and YFSETQ. Trimming took off 5 bases at V and 0 bases at J, with 6 bases between the two ends. The CDR3 length is 14 residues. The CDR3 loop is CASRDSSGANVLTF. DNA of the CDR3: TGCGCCAGCAGAGATAGCTCTGGGGCCAACGTCCTGACTTTC.

Ten or more counts support this clonotype. The chain joins TRBV20-1 to TRBJ2-3; D unresolved. The CDR3 is 13 amino acids. Germline CDR1 DFQATT, CDR2 SNEGSKA (reference sequence). V was pared by 7 bases and J by 6 bases, with 17 bases between. The chain's CDR3 is CSVASGAWDTQYF. CDR3 nucleotides: TGCAGTGTCGCGTCGGGTGCATGGGATACGCAGTATTTT.